The rows below give T cell receptor beta chains drawn from one sample of a study of T cell clones after liver transplantation. Generated by immunoSEQ multiplex PCR, the TCRdb table keeps only in-frame clones and is missing some. The sample holds about 80,000 clones, roughly four fifths seen once. Here the sequenced sample was CD4+ T cells from blood, taken 45 to 46 months after liver transplant. These receptors all stem from a human patient who received a liver transplant. Some T cells may trace back to the graft donor. Each CDR3 is given with its conserved first and last residue. Fields, in order: J gene, D gene, V gene, clone size, CDR3 DNA, CDR3 protein. The D gene is left open where the match is weak. Where a row states a size, it is once, few, many or the class of an expanded clone; other rows omit it.

TRBJ2-7 | - | TRBV9 | - | TGTGCCAGCAGCGAGGGAGGACCGTTGAGCTCCTACGAGCAGTACTTC | CASSEGGPLSSYEQYF
TRBJ2-6 | - | TRBV7-6 | - | TGTGCCAGCAGCTTATCGGCGAGAGGGGCCAACGTCCTGACTTTC | CASSLSARGANVLTF
TRBJ2-7 | TRBD2 | TRBV29-1 | - | TGCAGCGCTCAGGGGACCAGCGGGAGAGCGAGTGGGTACGAGCAGTACTTC | CSAQGTSGRASGYEQYF
TRBJ2-1 | - | TRBV7-9 | - | TGTGCCAGGGGTGTGACGAGCGGAGCTTACAATGAGCAGTTCTTC | CARGVTSGAYNEQFF
TRBJ1-4 | TRBD1 | TRBV6-5 | once | TGTGCCAGCAGTTGGGACAGGAGGGGAAAACTGTTTTTT | CASSWDRRGKLFF
TRBJ1-5 | - | TRBV28 | - | TGTGCCAGCGGTGAATTCAGTGGAGATAGCAATCAGCCCCAGCATTTT | CASGEFSGDSNQPQHF
TRBJ2-3 | - | TRBV7-9 | - | TGTGCCAGCAGCTTAGAGGACGGACGCCGCACAGATACGCAGTATTTT | CASSLEDGRRTDTQYF
TRBJ2-5 | TRBD2 | TRBV6-5 | - | TGTGCCAGCAGTTACGGGAGCGGGAGGGGGGAGACCCAGTACTTC | CASSYGSGRGETQYF
TRBJ1-1 | TRBD1 | TRBV30 | once | TGTGCCTGGAGTAAACAGGGGAAGGCTGAAGCTTTCTTT | CAWSKQGKAEAFF
TRBJ1-3 | - | TRBV10-3 | - | TGTGCCATCAGTGCGGACATCTCTGGAAACACCATATATTTT | CAISADISGNTIYF
TRBJ2-2 | TRBD1 | TRBV6-1 | - | TGTGCCAGCGGGCCGGGACAGACAAACACCGGGGAGCTGTTTTTT | CASGPGQTNTGELFF
TRBJ2-2 | - | TRBV18 | - | TGTGCCAGCTCACCGGCCAGGTCGGGTACCGGGGAGCTGTTTTTT | CASSPARSGTGELFF
TRBJ1-2 | - | TRBV28 | few | TGTGCCAGCAGTTTATTTGGGGCTGGGAATAATGGCTACACCTTC | CASSLFGAGNNGYTF
TRBJ2-1 | - | TRBV5-4 | - | TGTGCCAGCAGCTTGGTTCCAGGGCAGGACTACAATGAGCAGTTCTTC | CASSLVPGQDYNEQFF
TRBJ1-4 | - | TRBV4-3 | few | TGCGCCAGCAGCCAAGCCCAGGGTTTTGCAACTAATGAAAAACTGTTTTTT | CASSQAQGFATNEKLFF
TRBJ2-1 | - | TRBV11-3 | - | TGTGCCAGCAGCTTAGCGGGGAACAATGAGCAGTTCTTC | CASSLAGNNEQFF
TRBJ1-2 | - | TRBV7-3 | - | TGTGCCAGCAGCTTAGGGACTCTGACTAACTATGGCTACACCTTC | CASSLGTLTNYGYTF
TRBJ2-1 | TRBD2 | TRBV19 | - | TGTGCCAGTAGTATTCCACCTAGCGGGAGGGCCCATGAGCAGTTCTTC | CASSIPPSGRAHEQFF
TRBJ1-3 | TRBD1 | TRBV28 | - | TGTGCCAGCAGTCCTCGACAGGGGGCGGAGAGGTCTGGAAACACCATATATTTT | CASSPRQGAERSGNTIYF
TRBJ2-1 | TRBD1 | TRBV30 | - | TGTGCCTGGGGTAGACAGGGAGTTAACAATGAGCAGTTCTTC | CAWGRQGVNNEQFF
TRBJ1-3 | - | TRBV5-1 | - | TGCGCCAGCAGCCCCCCCGGCCCTGGAAACACCATATATTTT | CASSPPGPGNTIYF
TRBJ2-1 | - | TRBV30 | - | TGTGCCTGGGCCCGGGACAATGAGCAGTTCTTC | CAWARDNEQFF
TRBJ1-2 | - | TRBV5-1 | - | TGCGCCAGCAGCTTGTCGCCGGGGGCGAGTAACTATGGCTACACCTTC | CASSLSPGASNYGYTF
TRBJ2-1 | - | TRBV5-6 | - | TGTGCCAGCAGCACTAGGTCCTACAATGAGCAGTTCTTC | CASSTRSYNEQFF
TRBJ2-3 | - | TRBV4-3 | once | TGCGCCAGCAGCCACTCTCGGACTGCAGATACGCAGTATTTT | CASSHSRTADTQYF
TRBJ2-3 | - | TRBV9 | - | TGTGCCAGCAGCGTAGGGATGGCGGGTAGCACAGATACGCAGTATTTT | CASSVGMAGSTDTQYF
TRBJ2-1 | - | TRBV20-1 | few | TGCAGCGGTACAGGGTACAATGAGCAGTTCTTC | CSGTGYNEQFF
TRBJ2-7 | TRBD1 | TRBV19 | - | TGTGCCACCCAGGGACAGAGGTCCTACGAGCAGTACTTC | CATQGQRSYEQYF
TRBJ2-5 | TRBD1 | TRBV12-5 | - | TGTGCTAGTGGTTTAGGGACAGTGGAGACCCAGTACTTC | CASGLGTVETQYF
TRBJ2-7 | TRBD2 | TRBV2 | - | TGTGCCAGCAGGCGGGAGCCTGGCTCCTACGAGCAGTACTTC | CASRREPGSYEQYF
TRBJ1-3 | - | TRBV29-1 | - | TGCAGCGCCGTCGCGGACTCTGGAAACACCATATATTTT | CSAVADSGNTIYF
TRBJ2-3 | TRBD2 | TRBV2 | once | TGTGCCAGCAGTGATCGGGGTAGCGGGAGGGTACAAGATACGCAGTATTTT | CASSDRGSGRVQDTQYF
TRBJ1-1 | - | TRBV27 | - | TGTGCCAGCAGTGCCCACTACCAGGGGAGCACTGAAGCTTTCTTT | CASSAHYQGSTEAFF
TRBJ1-2 | TRBD1 | TRBV5-4 | - | TGTGCCAGCAGCTTTGGGGACAGGGACTATGGCTACACCTTC | CASSFGDRDYGYTF
TRBJ2-2 | - | TRBV10-2 | - | TGCGCCAGCAGCCAGATCCCCAGGGGTAACGGGGAGCTGTTTTTT | CASSQIPRGNGELFF
TRBJ2-3 | - | TRBV11-2 | - | TGTGCCAGCAGCTTAGATGGACGGGGTAGCACAGATACGCAGTATTTT | CASSLDGRGSTDTQYF